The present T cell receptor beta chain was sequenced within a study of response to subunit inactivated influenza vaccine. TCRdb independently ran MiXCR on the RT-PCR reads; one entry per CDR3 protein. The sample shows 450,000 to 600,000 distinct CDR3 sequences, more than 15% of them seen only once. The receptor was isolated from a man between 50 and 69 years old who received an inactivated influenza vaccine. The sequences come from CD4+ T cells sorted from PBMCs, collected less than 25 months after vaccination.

The CDR3 DNA reads TGTGCCAGGCGGACTAGCGGGGGCCCGACTATCAATGAGCAGTTCTTC. Amino acid sequence: CARRTSGGPTINEQFF. This chain links TRBV6-2 or TRBV6-3 with TRBJ2-1; 13 positions match TRBD2. V shed 9 bases, J shed 6 bases, and the junction held 11 bases outside the gene matches. Germline CDR1 reads MNHEY; CDR2 reads SVGEGT. CDR3 length equals 16 residues.